Listed here are 21 T cell receptor beta chains from one sample, sequenced in a study of PD-1 blockade in classical Hodgkin lymphoma. As to time point: cycle 4 day 1 (C4D1), after more than five weeks of nivolumab. Each patient's relapse followed autologous stem cell transplantation, and brentuximab vedotin exposure varied. Magnetic negative selection served to purify CD4+ T cells out of PBMCs that had been thawed. Assay: immunoSEQ multiplex PCR; the TCRdb copy retains only in-frame clones and omits some. The repertoire holds some 27,000 clones, with 80% to 90% as singletons. This specimen was CD4+ T cells from blood, taken before the fourth cycle of nivolumab. The receptors were gathered from a human donor with classical Hodgkin lymphoma.

This chain uses TRBV6-6 with TRBJ2-1; D is possibly TRBD2 (6 bases). The CDR3 length is 13 residues. V lost 8 bases and J 7 bases, leaving 15 bases between the germline ends. The germline gives CDR1 MNHNY, CDR2 SVGAGI (reference sequence). The CDR3, as DNA: TGTGCCAGCTTAGTGGAGGGAAGGAATGAGCAGTTCTTC. It translates to CASLVEGRNEQFF.

This chain joins TRBV7-9 and TRBJ2-1, with TRBD2 identical over 10 bases. The CDR3 spans 15 residues. V lost 1 base and J lost 8; bases outside the gene matches: 5. The germline CDR1 and CDR2 sequences are SEHNR and FQNEAQ (reference sequence). CDR3 bases: TGTGCCAGCAGCTTAGAAGCGGGGGGGCTCCATGAGCAGTTCTTC. Translated: CASSLEAGGLHEQFF.

This chain connects TRBV19 to TRBJ2-3, with D possibly being TRBD1 (5 bases). The CDR3 sequence is 17 residues long. CDR1 is LNHDA, CDR2 SQIVND, per germline (reference sequence). Trimming removed 3 bases at V and 6 bases at J, with 22 bases between. This CDR3 is CASSMGWGVPQSDTQYF. The CDR3 DNA reads as TGTGCCAGTAGTATGGGGTGGGGCGTCCCCCAGTCCGATACGCAGTATTTT.

The V and J genes are TRBV21-1 and TRBJ2-2; TRBD1, the table's D call, was not compared with the DNA. TRBV21-1 is termed a pseudogene. This CDR3 is 17 amino acids long. The CDR3 protein is CASSPRTGFSHTGELFF. CDR3 DNA sequence: TGTGCCAGCAGCCCGCGGACAGGGTTTTCGCACACCGGGGAGCTGTTTTTT.

The chain couples TRBV5-5 to TRBJ2-5; 8 nucleotides agree with TRBD1. The germline CDR1 and CDR2 sequences are SGHKS and YYEKEE (reference sequence). This CDR3 region has 14 residues. J was trimmed by 2 bases and V by 5 bases; bases with no gene match: 5. The CDR3 nucleotides are TGTGCCAGCAGACAAAGGACAGGGCAAGAGACCCAGTACTTC. Protein: CASRQRTGQETQYF.

This clone was recorded once. The chain joins TRBV7-9 to TRBJ1-1; D unclear. Deletions cut 3 bases from V and 11 bases from J, with 19 bases between. Per the germline V gene, CDR1 is SEHNR and CDR2 is FQNEAQ (reference sequence). The CDR3 is 14 amino acids. The CDR3 bases are TGTGCCAGCAGCTTCGGCAGGTCTCGCCAATTTGCTTTCTTT. Translating gives CASSFGRSRQFAFF.

The chain has TRBV5-4 and TRBJ1-4; D gene uncertain. CDR1 and CDR2 from the germline V gene are SGHNT and YYREEE (reference sequence). The V gene lost 4 bases and the J gene lost 5 bases, with 12 bases spanning the gap. CDR3 length: 14 amino acids. Here the CDR3 reads CASSQPDGNEKLFF. The CDR3 nucleotides read TGTGCCAGCAGCCAACCGGACGGGAATGAAAAACTGTTTTTT. The variable domain in full, completed from reference TRBV5-4 and TRBJ1-4, reads ETGVTQSPTHLIKTRGQQVTLRCSSQSGHNTVSWYQQALGQGPQFIFQYYREEENGRGNFPPRFSGLQFPNYSSELNVNALELDDSALYLCASSQPDGNEKLFFGSGTQLSVL.

This clone was observed once. The CDR3 sequence: CASSLGNRGRPYGYTF. The CDR3 nucleotides read TGTGCCAGCAGCTTAGGTAACAGGGGGCGCCCATATGGCTACACCTTC. This chain links TRBV7-9 with TRBJ1-2; TRBD1 matches at 9 bases. V shed 1 base, J shed 5 bases, and the junction held 8 bases outside the gene matches. This CDR3 comprises 16 residues. Germline CDR1 and CDR2: SEHNR and FQNEAQ (reference sequence).

V is TRBV19 and J is TRBJ2-5; unclear D gene. V was cut by 1 base and J by 5 bases, with 11 bases left in between. Germline V gene data show CDR1 as LNHDA and CDR2 as SQIVND (reference sequence). The CDR3 runs to 14 residues. The CDR3 nucleotides read TGTGCCAGTAGTATAGCCTTCTACGGCGAGACCCAGTACTTC. Its protein is CASSIAFYGETQYF.

DNA for the CDR3: TGTGCCAGCGGGCGGGACAGGACTTACGAGCAGTACTTC. Translating gives CASGRDRTYEQYF. The chain combines TRBV5-6 with TRBJ2-7; 8 bases agree with TRBD1. There are 13 residues in the CDR3. Germline CDR1 is SGHDT and CDR2 is YYEEEE. The junction had 7 bases not matched to a gene; V was cut back by 7 bases and J by 4 bases.

The chain joins TRBV7-9 to TRBJ2-3; TRBD2 is a possible D gene (6 bases). Germline V lookup: CDR1 SEHNR, CDR2 FQNEAQ (reference sequence). The V gene lost 2 bases and the J gene lost 7 bases, with 16 bases spanning the gap. The CDR3 consists of 15 residues. The CDR3 bases are TGTGCCAGCAGCTTACTTGGGGGGATTGGGAATACGCAGTATTTT. Residues: CASSLLGGIGNTQYF.

The chain links TRBV19 to TRBJ2-1; D gene unclear. CDR3 size: 16 residues. Deletions cut 5 bases from V and 0 bases from J, with 14 bases between. CDR1 LNHDA and CDR2 SQIVND come from the germline V gene (reference sequence). CDR3 in amino acids: CASSGWTASSYNEQFF. In nucleotides, the CDR3 is TGTGCCAGTAGTGGATGGACGGCGAGCTCCTACAATGAGCAGTTCTTC.

V gene TRBV7-9 combines with J gene TRBJ2-4, with 7 bases that match TRBD2. V shed 2 bases and J 7 bases; nucleotides not matched to a gene: 5. The CDR3 has 14 residues. Germline V CDR1 and CDR2: SEHNR, FQNEAQ (reference sequence). CDR3 protein: CASSLNPGGNIQYF. CDR3 nucleotide sequence: TGTGCCAGCAGCTTAAACCCCGGGGGGAACATTCAGTACTTC.

This clone was picked up one time. The V gene is TRBV6-6, the J gene TRBJ2-2; 8 nucleotides align to TRBD2. CDR3 size: 12 residues. Losses at the gene ends were 10 bases for V and 5 bases for J; bases not matched to a gene: 3. CDR1 MNHNY and CDR2 SVGAGI come from the germline V gene (reference sequence). CDR3 nucleotides: TGTGCCACGGGAGGGGAGACCGGGGAGCTGTTTTTT. Its protein is CATGGETGELFF.

V gene TRBV27 combines with J gene TRBJ2-5, with 7 bases fitting TRBD1. With V trimmed by 5 bases and J by 5 bases, 14 bases remained unmatched. CDR3 length: 16 residues. Germline lookup yields CDR1 MNHEY and CDR2 SMNVEV (reference sequence). The CDR3 nucleotides are TGTGCCAGCAGTCTACAGGGGTTAGGGTGGATGGAGACCCAGTACTTC. It is translated as CASSLQGLGWMETQYF.

V is TRBV11-1 and J is TRBJ2-1; 7 positions match TRBD1. Germline V gives CDR1 SGHAT, CDR2 FQDESV (reference sequence). The length of the CDR3 is 15 residues. Unmatched junction bases numbered 7, after V lost 5 bases and J lost 3 bases. Written as DNA, the CDR3 is TGTGCCAGCAGCCCCCCGGGACAGAACTACAATGAGCAGTTCTTC. Its translation is CASSPPGQNYNEQFF.

The J gene is TRBJ1-2, the V gene TRBV28, with D unclear. V lost 5 bases and J 5 bases, leaving 24 bases between the germline ends. Germline CDR1 reads MDHEN; CDR2 reads SYDVKM. This CDR3 is 17 amino acids long. CDR3 protein: CASSLDRTDGRSYGYTF. CDR3 nucleotide sequence: TGTGCCAGCAGTCTAGACCGGACGGACGGACGGAGTTATGGCTACACCTTC.

On this clone itself: In the same sample, other DNA sequences code for this CDR3. V usage is TRBV5-1 and J usage is TRBJ1-2; perhaps TRBD1 as D (5 bases). This CDR3 has 13 residues. Germline values: CDR1 SGHRS, CDR2 YFSETQ. V lost 5 bases and J 2 bases, leaving 10 bases between the germline ends. This CDR3 reads CASSLGVNYGYTF. CDR3 nucleotide sequence: TGCGCCAGCAGTTTAGGGGTGAACTATGGCTACACCTTC.

The chain recombines TRBV5-1 with TRBJ2-5; D may be TRBD1 or TRBD2 (5 bases each). V lost 0 bases to trimming and J lost 4 bases, with 10 bases between them. The CDR3 is 14 amino acids. The germline V gene encodes CDR1 SGHRS and CDR2 YFSETQ. Here the CDR3 DNA reads TGCGCCAGCAGCTTGGTGGGGACCCCAGAGACCCAGTACTTC. This sequence encodes CASSLVGTPETQYF.

The gene calls are TRBV5-1 and TRBJ2-5; the D is unclear. The CDR3 runs 15 residues. Looked up from germline, CDR1 is SGHRS and CDR2 is YFSETQ. The ends were cut back, 0 bases at V and 3 bases at J, with 12 bases in the middle. The CDR3 is CASSLERYSKETQYF. CDR3 DNA: TGCGCCAGCAGCTTGGAAAGATATTCAAAAGAGACCCAGTACTTC.

The V call is TRBV5-1, the J call TRBJ2-5, with D possibly matching TRBD1 (5 bases). V lost 5 bases and J lost 1, with 12 bases in between. Germline V gene data show CDR1 as SGHRS and CDR2 as YFSETQ. The length of the CDR3 is 14 residues. The CDR3, as DNA: TGCGCCAGCAGGTTGACAGATAGCCAAGAGACCCAGTACTTC. It codes for CASRLTDSQETQYF.